Following are 32 T cell receptor beta chains from one sample sequenced in a study of OX40 agonist ivuxolimab in advanced cancers. The assay was immunoSEQ multiplex PCR, and TCRdb's table has in-frame clones only and misses some. The sample contains 30,000 to 45,000 clones, around four fifths of which appear only once. Here the sequenced sample was CD4+ or CD8+ T cells sorted from blood, taken in a trial of the OX40 agonist ivuxolimab. Receptor source: an adult with an advanced solid tumor such as melanoma, head and neck, liver or kidney cancer.

The rearrangement links TRBV4-1 to TRBJ1-6; TRBD1 is a possible D gene (5 bases). Germline CDR1 is MGHRA and CDR2 is YSYEKL. The CDR3 length is 17 residues. V was clipped by 4 bases and J by 7 bases, with 20 bases between them. CDR3 amino acids: CASSREGWDSLNSPLHF. The CDR3 DNA is TGCGCCAGCAGCCGGGAGGGGTGGGACTCCCTGAATTCACCCCTCCACTTT.

The CDR3: CSSGASGAASSYNEQFF. The CDR3 DNA reads TGCAGCTCCGGTGCTAGCGGGGCCGCCAGCTCCTACAATGAGCAGTTCTTC. V usage is TRBV29-1 and J usage is TRBJ2-1; 9 bases fit TRBD2. The ends lost 8 bases at V and 0 bases at J; junction bases unmatched: 14. There are 17 residues in the CDR3. The germline gives CDR1 SQVTM, CDR2 ANQGSEA.

This clone was seen a few times. The gene calls are TRBV4-2 and TRBJ2-4; 8 bases are a match to TRBD2. The germline V gene encodes CDR1 LGHNA and CDR2 YNFKEQ. The CDR3 is made up of 17 amino acids. The V and J ends lost 4 bases and 1 base, in that order; junction bases with no gene match: 9. The CDR3 protein is CASSLTRGGPAKNIQYF. CDR3 nucleotide sequence: TGTGCCAGCAGCCTCACCCGGGGGGGGCCGGCCAAAAACATTCAGTACTTC.

This clone was seen a few times. This rearrangement joins TRBV7-3 to TRBJ1-6; tentatively, D is TRBD1 (6 bases). Germline V gives CDR1 SGHTA, CDR2 FQGTGA. CDR3 length: 15 amino acids. V was clipped by 2 bases and J by 7 bases, with 12 bases between them. The CDR3 coding sequence is TGTGCCAGCAGCTTACAAACAGGGATGAATTCACCCCTCCACTTT. Protein: CASSLQTGMNSPLHF. The full variable domain, in which reference TRBV7-3 and TRBJ1-6 provide the parts outside the CDR3, is GAGVSQTPSNKVTEKGKYVELRCDPISGHTALYWYRQSLGQGPEFLIYFQGTGAADDSGLPNDRFFAVRPEGSVSTLKIQRTERGDSAVYLCASSLQTGMNSPLHFGNGTRLTVT.

The rearrangement links TRBV18 to TRBJ2-5; 7 positions match TRBD2. Unmatched junction bases numbered 3, after V lost 0 bases and J lost 5 bases. CDR3 length equals 14 residues. Germline assignment: CDR1 KGHSH and CDR2 LQKENI. The CDR3 nucleotides read TGTGCCAGCTCACCACCGGGGGGGGTCGAGACCCAGTACTTC. It translates to CASSPPGGVETQYF.

This rearrangement joins TRBV7-2 to TRBJ1-6; weak D call: TRBD1 (6 bases). There are 13 residues in the CDR3. V lost 5 bases, J lost 6 bases, and 8 bases lay in between. Germline CDR1 SGHTA, CDR2 FQGNSA. The CDR3 loop reads CASSRGGNSPLHF. The CDR3 DNA follows: TGTGCCAGCAGCAGGGGGGGTAATTCACCCCTCCACTTT.

The V and J genes are TRBV29-1 and TRBJ1-1; TRBD1 matches at 10 bases. CDR1 SQVTM and CDR2 ANQGSEA come from the germline V gene. The CDR3 has 14 residues. Trimming at V came to 4 bases and at J to 5 bases, leaving 7 bases not matched to a gene. DNA of the CDR3: TGCAGCGTTGGGGACAGGGGAAAGGGAACTGAAGCTTTCTTT. Protein: CSVGDRGKGTEAFF.

The chain joins TRBV5-6 to TRBJ1-1, with D possibly TRBD1 on 5 matching bases. CDR1 is SGHDT and CDR2 is YYEEEE in the germline V gene. CDR3 length: 16 residues. Trimming took off 0 bases at V and 6 bases at J, with 18 bases between the two ends. The CDR3 DNA is TGTGCCAGCAGCTTGGCTACCCGGGCAGGAGGGGCTGAAGCTTTCTTT. This translates into CASSLATRAGGAEAFF.

The CDR3 DNA is TGCCCGCGAACACGTGCGGGTGTGAGCAATCAGCCCCAGCATTTT. This encodes CPRTRAGVSNQPQHF. The chain joins TRBV5-1 to TRBJ1-5; D unresolved. The CDR3 runs 15 residues. The germline V gene encodes CDR1 SGHRS and CDR2 YFSETQ.

The genes are TRBV6-1 and TRBJ1-5, with a weak D call TRBD1 (5 bases). The CDR3 runs to 15 residues. V was cut by 5 bases and J by 1 base, with 12 bases left in between. From germline, CDR1 is MNHNS and CDR2 SASEGT. The CDR3 sequence: CASSSKWDSNQPQHF. Written as DNA, the CDR3 is TGTGCCAGCAGTTCTAAGTGGGACAGCAATCAGCCCCAGCATTTT.

The chain carries TRBV29-1 and TRBJ2-1, with D possibly matching TRBD2 (5 bases). V lost 6 bases to trimming and J lost 3 bases, with 12 bases between them. This CDR3 is built from 13 residues. Germline CDR1 SQVTM, CDR2 ANQGSEA. CDR3 nucleotide sequence: TGCAGCGTGGACTCGCTACTCTACAATGAGCAGTTCTTC. This codes for CSVDSLLYNEQFF.

The rearrangement joins TRBV11-3 to TRBJ2-1, with 11 nucleotides matching TRBD2. The V and J ends lost 3 bases and 8 bases, in that order; junction bases with no gene match: 3. The CDR3 contains 14 residues. CDR1 is SGHNT, CDR2 YENEEA, per germline. In DNA form, the CDR3 reads TGTGCCAGCAGCTTGACTAGCGGGACCCATGAGCAGTTCTTC. It encodes CASSLTSGTHEQFF.

This clone was seen more than once but under ten times. J is TRBJ2-2 and V is TRBV7-3, with D possibly TRBD1 on 6 matching bases. V lost 5 bases and J lost 5, with 21 bases in between. This CDR3 region has 17 residues. CDR1 is SGHTA, CDR2 FQGTGA, per germline. The DNA for the CDR3 is TGTGCCAGCAGCCCCCAGTTGTTGGGGGCGCTGACCGGGGAGCTGTTTTTT. This gives the protein CASSPQLLGALTGELFF.

The chain links TRBV6-1 to TRBJ2-5, with D perhaps TRBD1 (6 bases). Trimming pared 11 bases from V and 13 bases from J, leaving 20 bases between. The length of the CDR3 is 11 residues. CDR1 MNHNS and CDR2 SASEGT come from the germline V gene. Written as DNA, the CDR3 is TGTGCCGTCGACGAGGGGGTGTGGCTGTACTTC. As protein: CAVDEGVWLYF.

The chain carries TRBV2 and TRBJ2-3, with a possible D match to TRBD2 (6 bases). The CDR3 consists of 15 residues. CDR1 is SNHLY, CDR2 FYNNEI, per germline. V shed 11 bases and J shed 2 bases, with 20 bases lying between them. DNA for the CDR3: TGTGCCTCCTACCCCGGGGGAATTTCCACAGATACGCAGTATTTT. It encodes CASYPGGISTDTQYF.

The CDR3 is CASSFRAGGIYEQYF. The CDR3 bases are TGTGCCAGCAGTTTCCGAGCGGGGGGAATTTACGAGCAGTACTTC. The chain uses TRBV6-5 and TRBJ2-7, with TRBD2 matching over 9 bases. CDR1 MNHEY and CDR2 SVGAGI come from the germline V gene. CDR3 length: 15 residues. Losses at the gene ends were 4 bases for V and 4 bases for J; bases not matched to a gene: 8.

The chain uses TRBV12-5 and TRBJ2-7; the D gene is possibly TRBD1 (5 bases). Per the germline V gene, CDR1 is LGHNT and CDR2 is FRNRAP. The CDR3 contains 14 residues. V was trimmed by 2 bases and J by 5 bases, leaving 13 bases between them. CDR3: CASGLSRADDEQYF. CDR3 nucleotides: TGTGCTAGTGGTTTGTCCAGGGCTGACGACGAGCAGTACTTC.

This chain links TRBV6-1 with TRBJ1-4; TRBD1 might be the D (5 bases). The CDR3 has 16 residues. Germline loops: CDR1 MNHNS, CDR2 SASEGT. Trimming took off 4 bases at V and 1 base at J, with 13 bases between the two ends. The CDR3 sequence is CASSVGTVRTNEKLFF. CDR3 nucleotide sequence: TGTGCCAGCAGTGTTGGGACCGTTAGAACTAATGAAAAACTGTTTTTT.

As DNA, the CDR3 is TGTGCCAGCAGTTCCTTTTTAGCGGGAACCTACAATGAGCAGTTCTTC. It codes for CASSSFLAGTYNEQFF. This chain connects TRBV27 to TRBJ2-1; 8 bases agree with TRBD2. V shed 4 bases, J shed 2 bases, and the junction held 7 bases outside the gene matches. Germline V gene sequence: CDR1 MNHEY, CDR2 SMNVEV (reference sequence). The CDR3 has 16 residues.

This rearrangement joins TRBV11-2 to TRBJ2-5; D is perhaps TRBD2 (5 bases). With 1 base removed from V and 2 bases from J, the gap between germline ends came to 11 bases. The CDR3 covers 15 residues. In germline, CDR1 is SGHAT, CDR2 FQNNGV. CDR3 nucleotide sequence: TGTGCCAGCAGCTTAGGAGGGTGGAAGCAAGAGACCCAGTACTTC. This translates into CASSLGGWKQETQYF.

The chain employs TRBV5-1 and TRBJ2-3, with a weak D call TRBD2 (6 bases). Per the germline V gene, CDR1 is SGHRS and CDR2 is YFSETQ. CDR3 length equals 15 residues. V was cut by 3 bases and J by 2 bases, with 13 bases left in between. DNA of the CDR3: TGCGCCAGCAGCTCTTCGGGACTCGACACAGATACGCAGTATTTT. It is translated as CASSSSGLDTDTQYF.

This chain connects TRBV7-3 to TRBJ2-7; D not certain. There are 15 residues in the CDR3. In germline, CDR1 is SGHTA, CDR2 FQGTGA. V shed 1 base and J shed 5 bases, with 15 bases lying between them. The CDR3 here is CASSLRGSRVDEQYF. The CDR3 DNA reads TGTGCCAGCAGCTTAAGAGGCAGCCGGGTCGACGAGCAGTACTTC.

This sequence joins TRBV20-1 and TRBJ2-7; D remains ambiguous. V was shortened by 3 bases and J by 7 bases, with 10 bases between the two germline ends. Germline CDR1 reads DFQATT; CDR2 reads SNEGSKA (reference sequence). This CDR3 region has 11 residues. CDR3: CSASPGWEQYF. The CDR3 DNA reads as TGCAGTGCTAGTCCCGGGTGGGAGCAGTACTTC.

The chain joins TRBV11-1 to TRBJ2-5; TRBD1 might be the D (5 bases). V shed 0 bases and J shed 6 bases, with 14 bases lying between them. The CDR3 has 15 residues. Germline lookup yields CDR1 SGHAT and CDR2 FQDESV (reference sequence). In nucleotides, the CDR3 is TGTGCCAGCAGCTTAGCTGGGGCTACCACTCAGACCCAGTACTTC. The encoded protein is CASSLAGATTQTQYF.

The chain uses TRBV23-1 and TRBJ1-6; a possible D gene is TRBD1 (5 bases). TRBV23-1 is an open reading frame whose function is uncertain. The CDR3 has 16 amino acids. Deletions cut 5 bases from V and 3 bases from J, with 14 bases between. In nucleotides, the CDR3 is TGCGCCAGCAGTAGTATTGGGGGACGCTATAATTCACCCCTCCACTTT. Translation: CASSSIGGRYNSPLHF.

CDR3 in amino acids: CASSGMNTEAFF. The DNA of the CDR3 is TGTGCCAGCAGCGGCATGAACACTGAAGCTTTCTTT. The gene calls are TRBV7-9 and TRBJ1-1; D ambiguous. The ends were cut back, 5 bases at V and 0 bases at J, with 4 bases in the middle. Germline values: CDR1 SEHNR, CDR2 FQNEAQ (reference sequence). The CDR3 runs 12 residues.

The gene calls are TRBV7-9 and TRBJ2-5; TRBD2 might be the D (6 bases). Germline V CDR1 and CDR2: SEHNR, FQNEAQ (reference sequence). This CDR3 spans 14 amino acids. Between the trimmed V and J ends, which lost 0 bases and 2 bases, there was a span of 7 bases. The CDR3 DNA reads as TGTGCCAGCAGCTTAGCTGCGGGGCAAGAGACCCAGTACTTC. Its translation is CASSLAAGQETQYF.

The chain recombines TRBV21-1 with TRBJ2-7; whether TRBD2, the table's D call, matches the DNA was not checked. TRBV21-1 is listed as a pseudogene. The CDR3 runs 16 residues. The CDR3 DNA sequence: TGTGCCAGCAGCAGTGGGGCGGGGGACCCCTCCTACGAGCAGTACTTC. Translation gives CASSSGAGDPSYEQYF.

This clone was counted a single time. The CDR3, as DNA: TGTGCCAGCAGGCTACACGGGGAGCAGTACTTC. It yields the protein CASRLHGEQYF. The gene calls are TRBV2 and TRBJ2-7; D is uncertain. The CDR3 is 11 residues long. Germline lookup yields CDR1 SNHLY and CDR2 FYNNEI. Deletions cut 6 bases from V and 7 bases from J, with 10 bases between.

The rearrangement joins TRBV14 to TRBJ2-4; perhaps TRBD2 as D (5 bases). Trimming removed 4 bases from V and 10 bases from J, with 14 bases in between. CDR1 is SGHDN, CDR2 FVKESK, per germline. This CDR3 has 13 residues. The CDR3 nucleotides are TGTGCCAGCAGCCTCACACAGCGAGGGATTCAGTACTTC. This gives the protein CASSLTQRGIQYF.

This chain links TRBV11-2 with TRBJ2-2; possible D gene TRBD2, 5 bases. Germline CDR1 is SGHAT and CDR2 is FQNNGV. CDR3 length equals 15 residues. V lost 5 bases, J lost 5 bases, and 15 bases lay in between. Here the CDR3 DNA reads TGTGCCAGCAGCGCAGCCGGAGGACGGACCGGGGAGCTGTTTTTT. Translation: CASSAAGGRTGELFF.

This chain uses TRBV28 with TRBJ2-3; D ambiguous. The CDR3 length is 12 residues. Germline lookup yields CDR1 MDHEN and CDR2 SYDVKM. V was shortened by 5 bases and J by 5 bases, with 8 bases between the two germline ends. CDR3: CASSRSGDTQYF. The CDR3 DNA follows: TGTGCCAGCAGTAGGTCCGGAGATACGCAGTATTTT.